Each of the 2 T cell receptor beta chains below was sequenced from the same sample in a study of vaccination and CD4 T cells after COVID-19. The sample's treatment: approximately 10-day PBMC culture with coronavirus spike peptide pools or control peptides (ViraFEST assay). The Oncomine TCR Beta short-read assay sequenced DNA from cultured CD4+ T cells. MiXCR, run by TCRdb on the PCR reads, gives a single entry per CDR3 protein. The sample records 15,000 to 20,000 distinct CDR3 sequences, roughly 34% being singletons. No antigen has been identified for these receptors. The sample consisted of CD4+ T cells from blood, cultured in vitro. Receptor source: a human donor who had recovered from COVID-19.

The chain is built from TRBV24-1 and TRBJ2-1; D not resolved. Trimming removed 1 base at V and 0 bases at J, with 9 bases between. Germline lookup yields CDR1 KGHDR and CDR2 SFDVKD. The CDR3 runs to 16 residues. The CDR3 DNA sequence: TGTGCCACCAGTGATTTTGGCCAAAGCTCCTACAATGAGCAGTTCTTC. Translating it yields CATSDFGQSSYNEQFF.

This clonotype was found a few times. The chain recombines TRBV20-1 with TRBJ1-6, with TRBD1 as a possible D gene (6 bases). The CDR3 has 16 amino acids. CDR1 is DFQATT, CDR2 SNEGSKA, per germline (reference sequence). V was cut by 6 bases and J by 4 bases, with 19 bases left in between. The CDR3 spells CSARNREAGYNSPLHF. CDR3 nucleotides: TGCAGTGCACGCAACAGGGAGGCGGGTTATAATTCACCCCTCCACTTT.